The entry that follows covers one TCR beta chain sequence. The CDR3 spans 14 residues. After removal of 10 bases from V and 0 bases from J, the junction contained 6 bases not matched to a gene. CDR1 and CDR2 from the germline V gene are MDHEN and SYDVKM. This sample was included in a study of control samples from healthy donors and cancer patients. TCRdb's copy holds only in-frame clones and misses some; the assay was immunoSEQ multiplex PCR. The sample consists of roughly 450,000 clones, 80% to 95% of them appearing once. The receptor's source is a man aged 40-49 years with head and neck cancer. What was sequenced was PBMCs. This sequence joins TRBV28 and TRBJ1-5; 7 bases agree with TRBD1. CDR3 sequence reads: CATQGLGSNQPQHF. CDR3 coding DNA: TGTGCCACACAGGGGCTCGGTAGCAATCAGCCCCAGCATTTT.